The clone carrying this TCR beta chain was counted a few times. The trim removed 8 bases at V and 3 bases at J, leaving 6 bases unmatched. Germline assignment: CDR1 PRHDT and CDR2 FYEKMQ (reference sequence). This CDR3 comprises 14 residues. The record originates from a study of T cells after yellow fever vaccination. In the study overall: Fractions with few cells were prepared using SMART-Seq v4 Ultra Low Input.

TCRdb called the 5' RACE reads again in MiXCR, with one record for every CDR3 protein. Among 100,000 or so distinct CDR3 sequences, approximately 9% were seen once, and the ten largest hold about 15%. Study-wide results and caveats: Repertoires sorted by FACS could include abundant clonotypes that are contaminants from the bulk population.

The chain uses TRBV13 and TRBJ2-1; 8 bases agree with TRBD2. This clonotype was sampled from a man aged 18 to 29 who received the YFV17D yellow fever vaccine. Sequencing was performed on CD8+ T cells not binding an NS4B(214-222) dextramer, sorted from PBMCs, taken more than 13 days after the first yellow fever vaccination. Here the CDR3 DNA reads TGTGCCAGCCGGGAGGGACGGTTCTACAATGAGCAGTTCTTC. It encodes CASREGRFYNEQFF.